This T cell receptor (beta chain) was retrieved from a study of blood T cell repertoires in COVID-19. Germline CDR1 reads SNHLY; CDR2 reads FYNNEI. The CDR3 contains 12 residues. Trimming at V came to 4 bases and at J to 9 bases, leaving 3 bases not matched to a gene. Original handling: The authors estimated nucleated cell counts from reference gene primer amplification. TCRdb's copy holds only in-frame clones and misses some; the assay was immunoSEQ multiplex PCR. V, J and clone size reflect that table, while D and trimming were determined from the DNA. The sample lists around 51,000 clones; about 82% were seen once.

The sample taken for sequencing was peripheral blood. This TCR was sampled from a man aged 80 or over with active COVID-19. This rearrangement joins TRBV2 to TRBJ2-1; 7 nucleotides align to TRBD1. Here the CDR3 DNA reads TGTGCCAGCAGTGGACAGGGTACTGAGCAGTTCTTC. Translated: CASSGQGTEQFF.